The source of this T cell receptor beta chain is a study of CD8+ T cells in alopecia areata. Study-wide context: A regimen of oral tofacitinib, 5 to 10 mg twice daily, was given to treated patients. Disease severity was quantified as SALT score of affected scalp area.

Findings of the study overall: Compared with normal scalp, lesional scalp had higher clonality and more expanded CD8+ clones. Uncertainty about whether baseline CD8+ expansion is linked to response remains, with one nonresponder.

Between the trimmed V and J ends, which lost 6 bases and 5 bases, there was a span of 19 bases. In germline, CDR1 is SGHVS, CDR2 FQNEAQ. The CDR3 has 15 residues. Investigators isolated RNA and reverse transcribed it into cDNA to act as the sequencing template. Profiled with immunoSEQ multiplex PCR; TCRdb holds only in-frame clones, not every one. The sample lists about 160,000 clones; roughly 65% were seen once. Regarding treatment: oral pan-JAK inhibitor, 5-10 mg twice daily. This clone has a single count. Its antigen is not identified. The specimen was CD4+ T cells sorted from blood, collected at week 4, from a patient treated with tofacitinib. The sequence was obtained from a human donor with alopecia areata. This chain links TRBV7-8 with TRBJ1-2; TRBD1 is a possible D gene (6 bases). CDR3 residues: CASSSDGGRWYGYTF. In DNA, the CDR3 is TGTGCCAGCAGTTCAGATGGGGGGCGCTGGTATGGCTACACCTTC.